This T cell receptor (beta chain) was found in a study of T cell changes during pregnancy in multiple sclerosis. Sequenced by immunoSEQ multiplex PCR; TCRdb stores in-frame clones only, minus some. The table lists some 130,000 clones, around 95% of them singletons, with 0.44% in the top ten. V was trimmed by 3 bases and J by 3 bases, leaving 15 bases between them. CDR3 length: 15 amino acids. Germline V CDR1 and CDR2: MDHEN, SYDVKM. The chain employs TRBV28 and TRBJ2-7; a possible D gene is TRBD1 (5 bases). The sample in question was peripheral blood, obtained after pregnancy. This TCR derives from a female donor with multiple sclerosis, enrolled in a pregnancy study. The CDR3 DNA sequence: TGTGCCAGCAGTTTCTCCCAGGGTTACGGCTACGAGCAGTACTTC. Its translation is CASSFSQGYGYEQYF.